The present TCR beta chain was sequenced within a study of PD-1 blockade in classical Hodgkin lymphoma. Study-wide background: Nivolumab was given intravenously to patients at 3 mg/kg every 2 weeks. Study conclusions and caveats: Patients with a complete response exhibited baseline diversity comparable to newly diagnosed patients.

Time point denoted: cycle 4 day 1 (C4D1), after more than five weeks of nivolumab. The patients all showed relapse after autologous stem cell transplantation, while their brentuximab vedotin exposure varied. The method was immunoSEQ multiplex PCR; TCRdb's version includes in-frame clones alone and lacks a portion of them. Of around 53,000 clones listed, 65% to 80% were seen once; the top ten hold 10% to 15%. About this clone: Its antigen is unidentified.

CDR3 length: 15 amino acids. Trimming took 2 bases from V and 5 from J, leaving 13 bases between them. Germline CDR1 reads MNHEY; CDR2 reads SVGAGI. The specimen was peripheral blood mononuclear cells (PBMCs), collected before the fourth cycle of nivolumab. The gene calls are TRBV6-5 and TRBJ2-4, with TRBD1 as a possible D gene (6 bases). The receptor comes from a human donor with classical Hodgkin lymphoma. The CDR3 nucleotides are TGTGCCAGCAGTTACGCCGGGACACTAGAAAACATTCAGTACTTC. Encoded protein: CASSYAGTLENIQYF.